The entry below describes one T cell receptor (beta chain). The CDR3 extends over 17 amino acids. Looked up from germline, CDR1 is LNHNV and CDR2 is YYDKDF (reference sequence). Trimming cost V 1 base and J 2 bases; bases outside gene matches: 9. TCRdb's table, derived via immunoSEQ multiplex PCR, lists solely in-frame clones and lacks some. Among approximately 110,000 clones listed, approximately 85% were seen once. The sample is drawn from a study of PD-L1 blockade in urothelial cancer. The origin of this receptor is a man in his fifties with urothelial cancer. This rearrangement joins TRBV15 to TRBJ2-7; the match to TRBD2 covers 9 bases. Sample: PBMCs, taken around atezolizumab (anti-PD-L1) treatment. The CDR3 here is CATSRGLGASGAYEQYF. For the CDR3, the DNA is TGTGCCACCAGCAGAGGACTCGGGGCTAGCGGGGCCTACGAGCAGTACTTC.